The 29 T cell receptor beta chains below were found in one sample sequenced in a study of PD-L1 blockade in urothelial cancer. Time point meaning: pretreatment peripheral blood. Measured with immunoSEQ multiplex PCR; TCRdb has only the in-frame clones, and not every one. The sample has 85,000 to 100,000 clones; roughly 84% are singletons. The sample in question was PBMCs, obtained around atezolizumab (anti-PD-L1) treatment. These receptors were obtained from a man in his sixties with urothelial cancer.

The rearrangement links TRBV19 to TRBJ2-7; TRBD1 agrees at 7 bases. Per the germline V gene, CDR1 is LNHDA and CDR2 is SQIVND (reference sequence). The CDR3 loop spans 13 amino acids. V lost 5 bases and J lost 4; bases outside the gene matches: 5. DNA for the CDR3: TGTGCCAGTAGTCTGGGGACAGCATACGAGCAGTACTTC. This translates into CASSLGTAYEQYF.

The gene calls are TRBV2 and TRBJ2-1; D might be TRBD2 (5 bases). The length of the CDR3 is 14 residues. From germline, CDR1 is SNHLY and CDR2 FYNNEI. V lost 4 bases to trimming and J lost 7 bases, with 14 bases between them. For the CDR3, the DNA is TGTGCCAGCAGTGTTGAGGGAGTGGGAAATGAGCAGTTCTTC. Amino acid sequence: CASSVEGVGNEQFF. The complete variable domain, with remaining parts taken from reference TRBV2 and TRBJ2-1, reads EPEVTQTPSHQVTQMGQEVILRCVPISNHLYFYWYRQILGQKVEFLVSFYNNEISEKSEIFDDQFSVERPDGSNFTLKIRSTKLEDSAMYFCASSVEGVGNEQFFGPGTRLTVL.

The chain recombines TRBV9 with TRBJ2-2; a weak D match, TRBD2 (7 bases). CDR1 and CDR2 from the germline V gene are SGDLS and YYNGEE. The ends were cut back, 4 bases at V and 4 bases at J, with 20 bases in the middle. The CDR3 runs 17 residues. Here the CDR3 reads CASSPPGQGGGTGELFF. The CDR3 bases are TGTGCCAGCAGCCCACCGGGGCAGGGAGGGGGCACCGGGGAGCTGTTTTTT. The full variable domain, rest sourced from reference TRBV9 and TRBJ2-2, is DSGVTQTPKHLITATGQRVTLRCSPRSGDLSVYWYQQSLDQGLQFLIQYYNGEERAKGNILERFSAQQFPDLHSELNLSSLELGDSALYFCASSPPGQGGGTGELFFGEGSRLTVL.

The chain recombines TRBV10-3 with TRBJ2-1; TRBD2 matches at 11 bases. V was pared by 7 bases and J by 12 bases, with 8 bases of the junction left unmatched. CDR1 is ENHRY, CDR2 SYGVKD, per germline. The CDR3 runs to 13 residues. In DNA form, the CDR3 reads TGTGCCATCAACCAACTAGCGGGAGAAGGGCAGTTCTTC. Its protein product is CAINQLAGEGQFF.

V gene TRBV2 combines with J gene TRBJ2-1; 9 nucleotides match TRBD1. Germline CDR1 SNHLY, CDR2 FYNNEI. The CDR3 contains 15 residues. J was trimmed by 8 bases and V by 6 bases; bases with no gene match: 11. As DNA, the CDR3 is TGTGCCAGCAGGTTACCGGGACAGGGCCTTGATGAGCAGTTCTTC. Translated: CASRLPGQGLDEQFF.

The chain has TRBV29-1 and TRBJ1-1, with 9 bases lining up with TRBD1. The germline CDR1 and CDR2 sequences are SQVTM and ANQGSEA. V lost 5 bases and J lost 3; bases outside the gene matches: 7. The CDR3 sequence is 14 residues long. CDR3 bases: TGCAGCGTTCTACAGGGGGCAAGGGACACTGAAGCTTTCTTT. Translated, it gives CSVLQGARDTEAFF.

This clone was detected many times. The chain couples TRBV4-1 to TRBJ1-1; D is undetermined. Germline V gene data show CDR1 as MGHRA and CDR2 as YSYEKL. The CDR3 spans 16 residues. V gave up 0 bases and J gave up 1 base, with 12 bases separating them. CDR3 nucleotide sequence: TGCGCCAGCAGCCAAGAAAGCCAGACTGGGAACACTGAAGCTTTCTTT. It is translated as CASSQESQTGNTEAFF.

The rearrangement uses TRBV20-1 and TRBJ2-5; the D gene is possibly TRBD1 (5 bases). Germline loops: CDR1 DFQATT, CDR2 SNEGSKA (reference sequence). V was clipped by 3 bases and J by 4 bases, with 6 bases between them. The CDR3 contains 11 residues. In DNA form, the CDR3 reads TGCAGTGCTAGGCAGGGAGAGACCCAGTACTTC. It codes for CSARQGETQYF.

The J gene is TRBJ1-4, the V gene TRBV28; D gene unclear. CDR3 length: 14 amino acids. V was clipped by 6 bases and J by 5 bases, with 13 bases between them. Per the germline V gene, CDR1 is MDHEN and CDR2 is SYDVKM. The chain's CDR3 is CASSLGSLNEKLFF. In DNA form, the CDR3 reads TGTGCCAGCAGCCTCGGGTCCCTAAATGAAAAACTGTTTTTT.

The chain employs TRBV10-1 and TRBJ2-1; D is unclear. This CDR3 is 15 amino acids long. Trimming took off 0 bases at V and 0 bases at J, with 6 bases between the two ends. Looked up from germline, CDR1 is WNHNN and CDR2 is SYGVQD (reference sequence). Here the CDR3 reads CASSESSASYNEQFF. The CDR3 region has the DNA TGCGCCAGCAGTGAGTCGAGTGCCTCCTACAATGAGCAGTTCTTC.

The genes are TRBV11-2 and TRBJ2-7, with D hard to call. Trimming removed 8 bases at V and 2 bases at J, with 16 bases between. The CDR3 totals 14 residues. CDR1 and CDR2 from the germline V gene are SGHAT and FQNNGV. The CDR3 DNA is TGTGCCAGCGGCACAGCCCCCGGAACCTACGAGCAGTACTTC. Encoded protein: CASGTAPGTYEQYF.

The V gene is TRBV28, the J gene TRBJ2-7, with 9 positions matching TRBD2. J gave up 6 bases and V 2 bases, and 11 bases lay outside the gene matches. Germline V lookup: CDR1 MDHEN, CDR2 SYDVKM. CDR3 length: 16 residues. CDR3 region: CASSLGGTSIISEQYF. In nucleotides, the CDR3 is TGTGCCAGCAGTTTAGGGGGGACTAGCATAATCTCCGAGCAGTACTTC.

The CDR3 DNA follows: TGTGCCAGCAGTGAAAGGGGGGGACTAGCGGGAGACGAGCAGTACTTC. This gives the protein CASSERGGLAGDEQYF. The chain links TRBV2 to TRBJ2-7; 14 bases fit TRBD2. The CDR3 spans 16 residues. After removal of 2 bases from V and 5 bases from J, the junction contained 5 bases not matched to a gene. Germline assignment: CDR1 SNHLY and CDR2 FYNNEI. Filled out from reference TRBV2 and TRBJ2-7, the complete variable domain reads EPEVTQTPSHQVTQMGQEVILRCVPISNHLYFYWYRQILGQKVEFLVSFYNNEISEKSEIFDDQFSVERPDGSNFTLKIRSTKLEDSAMYFCASSERGGLAGDEQYFGPGTRLTVT.

The chain is built from TRBV7-2 and TRBJ1-3, with 9 bases aligning to TRBD1. Germline V gives CDR1 SGHTA, CDR2 FQGNSA. V gave up 1 base and J gave up 6 bases; unmatched junction bases: 10. This CDR3 region has 17 residues. In DNA, the CDR3 is TGTGCCAGCAGCTTAGTAAAGAGGGACAGGGTTGCAAACACCATATATTTT. Protein: CASSLVKRDRVANTIYF. Full variable domain (missing parts from reference TRBV7-2 and TRBJ1-3): GAGVSQSPSNKVTEKGKDVELRCDPISGHTALYWYRQSLGQGLEFLIYFQGNSAPDKSGLPSDRFSAERTGGSVSTLTIQRTQQEDSAVYLCASSLVKRDRVANTIYFGEGSWLTVV.

This chain joins TRBV4-2 and TRBJ1-1; D is possibly TRBD1 (6 bases). The CDR3 totals 15 residues. Germline values: CDR1 LGHNA, CDR2 YNFKEQ. Trimming removed 1 base at V and 3 bases at J, with 12 bases between. DNA for the CDR3: TGTGCCAGCAGCCAAGGGGACACATGGGACACTGAAGCTTTCTTT. Protein sequence: CASSQGDTWDTEAFF.

The genes are TRBV9 and TRBJ2-5; 8 nucleotides align to TRBD1. V was clipped by 2 bases and J by 2 bases; unmatched bases: 14. Per the germline V gene, CDR1 is SGDLS and CDR2 is YYNGEE. This CDR3 spans 18 amino acids. CDR3 protein: CASSVSSAGGAGQETQYF. DNA of the CDR3: TGTGCCAGCAGCGTCTCCTCCGCAGGGGGCGCCGGGCAAGAGACCCAGTACTTC.

This rearrangement joins TRBV19 to TRBJ1-1; D may be TRBD1 (5 bases). Germline V CDR1 and CDR2: LNHDA, SQIVND (reference sequence). The CDR3 runs to 15 residues. The germline V and J ends were trimmed by 5 bases and 2 bases, with 15 bases remaining between them. The CDR3 DNA reads TGTGCCAGTAGTCTGGGGGGACCGAGAAACACTGAAGCTTTCTTT. It is translated as CASSLGGPRNTEAFF.

This sequence joins TRBV9 and TRBJ1-1, with 8 positions matching TRBD1. Germline V gene lookup returns CDR1 SGDLS and CDR2 YYNGEE. The CDR3 loop spans 14 amino acids. J was trimmed by 3 bases and V by 0 bases; bases with no gene match: 1. The CDR3: CASSVVDRDTEAFF. CDR3 in DNA: TGTGCCAGCAGCGTAGTGGACAGGGACACTGAAGCTTTCTTT.

The genes are TRBV5-4 and TRBJ1-3; D perhaps matches TRBD1 (6 bases). This CDR3 region has 12 residues. Germline V gene lookup returns CDR1 SGHNT and CDR2 YYREEE (reference sequence). Trimming left V 3 bases short and J 7 bases short, with 8 bases between. The DNA of the CDR3 is TGTGCCAGCAGCTCACAGGGCAACACCATATATTTT. It yields the protein CASSSQGNTIYF.

The rearrangement joins TRBV5-1 to TRBJ2-5, with TRBD2 identical over 8 bases. Germline V gene lookup returns CDR1 SGHRS and CDR2 YFSETQ. This CDR3 has 16 amino acids. Trimming at V came to 0 bases and at J to 2 bases, leaving 6 bases not matched to a gene. The CDR3 spells CASSLGPAGAQETQYF. CDR3 coding DNA: TGCGCCAGCAGCTTGGGTCCAGCGGGGGCGCAAGAGACCCAGTACTTC.

CDR3 loop: CSVSPRDEQYF. In DNA, the CDR3 is TGCAGTGTTAGCCCCCGGGACGAGCAGTACTTC. This rearrangement joins TRBV20-1 to TRBJ2-7; D not resolved. The V and J ends lost 7 bases and 5 bases respectively, with 12 bases between them. The CDR3 totals 11 residues. CDR1 is DFQATT, CDR2 SNEGSKA, per germline (reference sequence).

This rearrangement joins TRBV29-1 to TRBJ2-3, with TRBD1 matching 9 bases. Trimming cost V 7 bases and J 5 bases; bases outside gene matches: 10. Germline CDR1 SQVTM, CDR2 ANQGSEA. The CDR3 has 14 amino acids. This chain's CDR3 is CSARPGQGVDTQYF. The CDR3 DNA reads TGCAGCGCCCGACCGGGACAGGGTGTAGATACGCAGTATTTT.

The chain couples TRBV11-3 to TRBJ2-5; 7 nucleotides match TRBD1. Germline V gene data show CDR1 as SGHNT and CDR2 as YENEEA. CDR3 size: 14 residues. V shed 1 base and J 4 bases; nucleotides not matched to a gene: 3. CDR3 region: CASSLGQGTETQYF. For the CDR3, the DNA is TGTGCCAGCAGCTTAGGACAGGGCACAGAGACCCAGTACTTC.

V is TRBV21-1 and J is TRBJ2-7; the D call TRBD2 from the table was never checked on the DNA. TRBV21-1 has pseudogene status. CDR3 size: 16 residues. The DNA of the CDR3 is TGTGCCAGCAGATCGTATAAAACTAGCGGAACCTACGAGCAGTACTTC. This sequence encodes CASRSYKTSGTYEQYF.

The rearrangement joins TRBV2 to TRBJ2-4, with TRBD1 as a possible D gene (6 bases). This CDR3 comprises 14 residues. Germline V lookup: CDR1 SNHLY, CDR2 FYNNEI. Trimming pared 4 bases from V and 8 bases from J, leaving 15 bases between. CDR3 DNA sequence: TGTGCCAGCAGTGGGCAGGGGAGTTTTGACATTCAGTACTTC. Protein sequence: CASSGQGSFDIQYF.

The V and J genes are TRBV19 and TRBJ1-5; D gene uncertain. Deletions cut 3 bases from V and 5 bases from J, with 8 bases between. Germline CDR1 LNHDA, CDR2 SQIVND (reference sequence). CDR3 length: 13 residues. CDR3 nucleotide sequence: TGTGCCAGTAGTATCGGCAGCGATCAGCCCCAGCATTTT. Its protein product is CASSIGSDQPQHF.

CDR3 region: CASSPGQPKYNEQFF. In DNA, the CDR3 is TGTGCCAGCAGCCCCGGACAGCCTAAATACAATGAGCAGTTCTTC. The chain joins TRBV7-6 to TRBJ2-1; D may be TRBD1 (6 bases). V was pared by 5 bases and J by 4 bases, with 15 bases between. The CDR3 contains 15 residues. Germline CDR1 is SGHVS and CDR2 is FNYEAQ.

V usage is TRBV5-4 and J usage is TRBJ2-5; 9 bases line up with TRBD1. The junction had 6 bases not matched to a gene; V was cut back by 4 bases and J by 2 bases. The CDR3 loop spans 15 amino acids. Per germline, CDR1 SGHNT and CDR2 YYREEE (reference sequence). The CDR3 DNA follows: TGTGCCAGCAGCGGAGGGACAGGGACACAAGAGACCCAGTACTTC. It codes for CASSGGTGTQETQYF. The full variable domain, with the rest looked up from reference TRBV5-4 and TRBJ2-5, is ETGVTQSPTHLIKTRGQQVTLRCSSQSGHNTVSWYQQALGQGPQFIFQYYREEENGRGNFPPRFSGLQFPNYSSELNVNALELDDSALYLCASSGGTGTQETQYFGPGTRLLVL.

This chain uses TRBV11-2 with TRBJ2-7, with 10 nucleotides matching TRBD2. This CDR3 comprises 14 residues. CDR1 and CDR2 (germline): SGHAT, FQNNGV. V was pared by 3 bases and J by 7 bases, with 6 bases of the junction left unmatched. DNA of the CDR3: TGTGCCAGCAGCTTTACTAGCGGGGAAAGTGAGCAGTACTTC. It encodes CASSFTSGESEQYF.